This T cell receptor beta chain was identified in a study of T cell responses to AZD1222 COVID-19 vaccine. Germline CDR1 reads SGHRS; CDR2 reads YFSETQ. CDR3 length: 16 amino acids. V shed 4 bases, J shed 6 bases, and the junction held 7 bases outside the gene matches. Findings and caveats of the study: Reportedly, close to half of spike-specific TCRs are directed against unmutated variant regions. The CD4 TCRs associated with vaccination extended across spike and predominated at 160-218 and 743-854. Repertoires were collected only later (after the peak T cell response had occurred).

Turning to this clone: The antigen is unknown.

Libraries were prepared by immunoSEQ multiplex PCR; TCRdb keeps only in-frame clonotypes and omits some of them. The data show 150,000 to 200,000 clones, with around 88% seen just once and 9.5% to 13% held by the top ten. The material sequenced was peripheral blood, taken 28 days after the second AZD1222 dose. V and J are TRBV5-1 and TRBJ2-1; 13 bases agree with TRBD2. The TCR was taken from an adult who received the AZD1222 COVID-19 vaccine. The CDR3 is CASSRRTSGGFNEQFF. DNA of the CDR3: TGCGCCAGCAGCCGCCGGACTAGCGGGGGTTTCAATGAGCAGTTCTTC. The full variable domain, its missing parts supplied by reference TRBV5-1 and TRBJ2-1, is KAGVTQTPRYLIKTRGQQVTLSCSPISGHRSVSWYQQTPGQGLQFLFEYFSETQRNKGNFPGRFSGRQFSNSRSEMNVSTLELGDSALYLCASSRRTSGGFNEQFFGPGTRLTVL.